The subject of this entry is one T cell receptor (beta chain). What it binds is not known. Here immunoSEQ multiplex PCR was the method, and the copy in TCRdb shows in-frame clones only, minus some. The repertoire holds 150,000 to 200,000 clones, with around 88% as singletons. This CDR3 is built from 13 residues. Germline-derived CDR1 and CDR2 are SGHNT and YYREEE (reference sequence). Trimming cost V 4 bases and J 7 bases, with 14 bases left between them. The data were taken from a study of T cell responses to AZD1222 COVID-19 vaccine. Study-wide points: Reportedly, nearly half of unique spike TCRs recognized epitopes outside B.1.351/B.1.1.7 mutations. Baseline seropositives among AZD1222 recipients totaled only 5 to 7. Spike as a whole was targeted by vaccine-associated CD4 TCRs, dominant at 160-218 and 743-854.

Pooled together were second doses at about 4 or about 12 weeks. The chain uses TRBV5-4 and TRBJ1-1; D may be TRBD1 (5 bases). The sample consisted of peripheral blood, taken 28 days after the second AZD1222 dose. This TCR came from an adult who received the AZD1222 COVID-19 vaccine. The chain's CDR3 is CASSKRDGNEAFF. DNA of the CDR3: TGTGCCAGCAGCAAGAGGGACGGCAATGAAGCTTTCTTT.